The text below deals with one T cell receptor beta chain. This CDR3 is built from 12 residues. Trimming pared 8 bases from V and 4 bases from J, leaving 12 bases between. Germline V gene lookup returns CDR1 SEHNR and CDR2 FQNEAQ (reference sequence). The Seattle patients, enrolled during active infection, were followed longitudinally. TCRdb's copy holds only in-frame clones and misses some; the assay was immunoSEQ multiplex PCR. The sample lists roughly 480,000 clones; roughly 89% were seen once. These data come from a study of blood T cell repertoires in COVID-19. Study details: Some COVID-19 samples were acute and others convalescent; all came from the United States, Italy and Spain. Sample material is recorded as cDNA or gDNA derived from T cells, B-cell-depleted T cells, or PBMCs.

V is TRBV7-9 and J is TRBJ2-7; weak D call: TRBD1 (6 bases). The sequence came from a man between 18 and 35 years old with COVID-19, enrolled during active disease. Sequencing used peripheral blood. The CDR3 DNA reads TGTGCCAGCGGGGGCATATCATACGAGCAGTACTTC. This translates into CASGGISYEQYF.